This note documents a single T cell receptor (beta chain) sequence. Its antigen is undetermined. Other DNA sequences in this specimen translate into the identical CDR3. Measured with immunoSEQ multiplex PCR; TCRdb has only the in-frame clones, and not every one. Counted here are some 80,000 clones, more than 80% occurring once; the ten biggest clones make up approximately 0.8%. This sample was included in a study of a mutant IDH1 vaccine in newly diagnosed glioma. At the level of the study: Vaccinations, eight in total, occurred in weeks 1, 3, 5, 7, 11, 15, 19, 23.

Time point reported: week 23, last vaccination. One vaccine dose held 300 ug of mutant IDH1 20-mer peptide and came with topical imiquimod. Donors harbored newly found WHO grade 3 or 4 IDH1-mutant, ATRX-lost astrocytomas. This TCR came from a woman aged 50 to 60 with glioma. Specimen: PBMCs, collected from a glioma patient whose treatment included an IDH1 peptide vaccine.

For the CDR3, the DNA is TGTGCCAGCAGCTTAGGCGACAGGCAGCCCCAGCATTTT. Translation: CASSLGDRQPQHF. The genes are TRBV11-2 and TRBJ1-5, with D perhaps TRBD1 (6 bases). Per germline, CDR1 SGHAT and CDR2 FQNNGV. The V end lost 1 base, the J end lost 7 bases, and 8 bases lay between the germline ends. CDR3 size: 13 residues. Drawing the rest from reference TRBV11-2 and TRBJ1-5, the complete variable domain is EAGVAQSPRYKIIEKRQSVAFWCNPISGHATLYWYQQILGQGPKLLIQFQNNGVVDDSQLPKDRFSAERLKGVDSTLKIQPAKLEDSAVYLCASSLGDRQPQHFGDGTRLSIL.